This T cell receptor (beta chain) stems from a study of CD8 T cells in Susac syndrome. RNA, at about 0.5 to 1 ug, was reverse transcribed with random hexamers. Using its own MiXCR run on the immunoSEQ multiplex PCR reads, TCRdb lists one record per CDR3 protein. The table has 330,000 or so distinct CDR3 sequences, over 75% seen once. This CDR3 spans 18 amino acids. V lost 1 base and J 1 base, leaving 17 bases between the germline ends. CDR1 and CDR2 (germline): LGHDT, YNNKEL (reference sequence). Sequencing targeted TCR beta in T cells from blood (CD8+ and CD4+). The source is a human donor with multiple sclerosis. The sequencing sample was made of CD8+ T cells from PBMCs. The rearrangement links TRBV3-1 to TRBJ2-4; D not certain. The CDR3 loop is CASSQGTPPYLAKNIQYF. In DNA form, the CDR3 reads TGTGCCAGCAGCCAAGGAACCCCCCCGTACCTGGCCAAAAACATTCAGTACTTC.